The rows below give T cell receptor beta chains drawn from one sample of a study of shared clonotypes between healthy human individuals. The assay was immunoSEQ multiplex PCR, and TCRdb's table has in-frame clones only and misses some. Of approximately 740,000 clones in the sample, 80% to 95% are singletons; the top ten hold under 30%. Sequencing was performed on naive CD8+ T cells sorted from blood. Every receptor here comes from a man aged 25-45 years in good health. CDR3s include the opening cysteine and the closing phenylalanine or tryptophan. Fields, in order: D gene, J gene, clone size, V gene, CDR3 DNA, CDR3 protein. A D gene is named only where the DNA matches it firmly. Clone sizes are given selectively: once, few, many, or a class where the clone is expanded.

.,TRBJ2-7,once,TRBV10-3,TGTGCCATCAGCGGGGGACGAAGCTACGAGCAGTACTTC,CAISGGRSYEQYF
TRBD1,TRBJ2-7,.,TRBV27,TGTGCCAGCAGTCCACACCGGGACAGGGTAATCTACGAGCAGTACTTC,CASSPHRDRVIYEQYF
.,TRBJ2-3,once,TRBV13,TGTGCCAGCAGCTCGGCAGACTCGAGCACAGATACGCAGTATTTT,CASSSADSSTDTQYF
.,TRBJ2-1,.,TRBV6-4,TGTGCCAGCAGTGACTCGATTGTAGGCAATGAGCAGTTCTTC,CASSDSIVGNEQFF
.,TRBJ2-6,.,TRBV9,TGTGCCAGCAGCGTTGGACAGACCTACTCTGGGGCCAACGTCCTGACTTTC,CASSVGQTYSGANVLTF
TRBD2,TRBJ2-1,few,TRBV6-5,TGTGCCAGCAGCCTATCGACTAGCGGGAGTAATGAGCAGTTCTTC,CASSLSTSGSNEQFF
.,TRBJ1-5,.,TRBV6-1,TGTGCCAGCAGTAGTAAGTATAGCAATCAGCCCCAGCATTTT,CASSSKYSNQPQHF
.,TRBJ1-1,.,TRBV6-6,TGTGCCAGCAGCCGCAGGGAGGCGAACACTGAAGCTTTCTTT,CASSRREANTEAFF
.,TRBJ2-7,.,TRBV27,TGTGCCAGCAGTTTGCCCGGGAAACTCTGGGAGCAGTACTTC,CASSLPGKLWEQYF
.,TRBJ1-1,.,TRBV20-1,TGCAGTGCTAGGGTCGGTAATGAAGCTTTCTTT,CSARVGNEAFF
.,TRBJ2-1,.,TRBV21-1,TGTGCCAGCAGCAAAGCCGTAGGTCTCTCCTACAATGAGCAGTTCTTC,CASSKAVGLSYNEQFF
.,TRBJ2-1,.,TRBV18,TGTGCCAGCTCAATCGGAGGCCTCTCCTACAATGAGCAGTTCTTC,CASSIGGLSYNEQFF
.,TRBJ1-5,.,TRBV4-1,TGCGCCAGCAGCCAGCAGGGAATGGAAGGCAATCAGCCCCAGCATTTT,CASSQQGMEGNQPQHF
.,TRBJ2-1,.,TRBV6-1,TGTGCCAGCAGTGAAGAGTGGGGTAGGCCCTACAATGAGCAGTTCTTC,CASSEEWGRPYNEQFF
.,TRBJ2-5,.,TRBV6-5,TGTGCCAGCAGCTACCAGGGGATCCAAGAGACCCAGTACTTC,CASSYQGIQETQYF
.,TRBJ1-2,.,TRBV6-1,TGTGCCAGCGGAGAAGGATTGACAGCGTACTATGGCTACACCTTC,CASGEGLTAYYGYTF
TRBD2,TRBJ2-3,.,TRBV7-9,TGTGCCAGCAGCTCACGGACTAGCGGGACTAGCACAGATACGCAGTATTTT,CASSSRTSGTSTDTQYF
TRBD1,TRBJ2-7,.,TRBV27,TGTGCCAGCAGTGGACAGGGAACCTACGAGCAGTACTTC,CASSGQGTYEQYF
.,TRBJ2-2,.,TRBV9,TGTGCCAGCAGCGTCTGGGGGACGGCGAACACCGGGGAGCTGTTTTTT,CASSVWGTANTGELFF
.,TRBJ2-3,once,TRBV4-1,TGCGCCAGCAGCCAACGGTACACAGATACGCAGTATTTT,CASSQRYTDTQYF
.,TRBJ2-1,many,TRBV7-9,TGTGCCAGCAGCCCCGGGGCGACCACGAACCCCTACAATGAGCAGTTCTTC,CASSPGATTNPYNEQFF
TRBD2,TRBJ2-1,.,TRBV7-8,TGTGCCAGCAGCTTAGACCGGACTAGCGGGAGCATCAATGAGCAGTTCTTC,CASSLDRTSGSINEQFF
.,TRBJ1-4,once,TRBV9,TGTGCCAGCAGCGGGCGCGGTGGAAAACTGTTTTTT,CASSGRGGKLFF
.,TRBJ2-3,.,TRBV5-6,TGTGCCAGCAGCTTGGGCGCAGATACGCAGTATTTT,CASSLGADTQYF
TRBD2,TRBJ2-1,.,TRBV27,TGTGCCAGCAGTTTAATGTCTAGCGGTTACAATGAGCAGTTCTTC,CASSLMSSGYNEQFF
.,TRBJ1-3,.,TRBV7-9,TGTGCCAGCTTGGGAGAAGGGTCACACACCATATATTTT,CASLGEGSHTIYF
TRBD1,TRBJ1-2,.,TRBV28,TGTGCCAGCAGTTTCCCCCCGACAGGGAACTATGGCTACACCTTC,CASSFPPTGNYGYTF
.,TRBJ1-4,.,TRBV27,TGTGCCAGCAGTCTCTCTCGGGGGGGGTCAACTAATGAAAAACTGTTTTTT,CASSLSRGGSTNEKLFF
.,TRBJ2-3,.,TRBV11-3,TGTGCCAGCAGCGCCGGGACGGCAGATACGCAGTATTTT,CASSAGTADTQYF
TRBD2,TRBJ2-1,.,TRBV5-6,TGTGCCAGCAGCTTGACTAGCGGAAATGAGCAGTTCTTC,CASSLTSGNEQFF
.,TRBJ1-5,.,TRBV4-1,TGCGCCAGCAGCCACCTGGGGAAGAGGGGTCAGCCCCAGCATTTT,CASSHLGKRGQPQHF
.,TRBJ2-7,.,TRBV27,TGTGCCAGCAGTTTAATACCGACCACACGGGAGCAGTACTTC,CASSLIPTTREQYF
TRBD2,TRBJ2-7,.,TRBV11-2,TGTGCCAGCAGCTTAGGGACTAGCGCATCCTACGAGCAGTACTTC,CASSLGTSASYEQYF
.,TRBJ1-5,once,TRBV6-1,TGTGCCAGCAGCCTGAGACGGGTAACAAATCAGCCCCAGCATTTT,CASSLRRVTNQPQHF
TRBD1,TRBJ2-5,.,TRBV2,TGTGCCAGCAGGCGGGACAGGGGGCAAGAGACCCAGTACTTC,CASRRDRGQETQYF
.,TRBJ2-7,.,TRBV11-2,TGTGCCAGCAGCTTAGTCGGCGAGCAGTACTTC,CASSLVGEQYF
.,TRBJ2-7,.,TRBV29-1,TGCAGCGTTGAAGACACGACGAGCTCCTACGAGCAGTACTTC,CSVEDTTSSYEQYF
.,TRBJ2-1,.,TRBV7-9,TGTGCCAGCAGCTTAGTGGGTGGCGAGGAGGCTTACAATGAGCAGTTCTTC,CASSLVGGEEAYNEQFF
.,TRBJ2-5,.,TRBV30,TGTGCCTTCCGGGACGACCAAGAGACCCAGTACTTC,CAFRDDQETQYF
.,TRBJ2-2,.,TRBV19,TGTGCCAGTAAATCCGGGGAGCTGTTTTTT,CASKSGELFF
TRBD1,TRBJ2-2,.,TRBV6-1,TGTGCCAGCACCCGGGGACAGTACACCGGGGAGCTGTTTTTT,CASTRGQYTGELFF
.,TRBJ2-3,.,TRBV15,TGTGCCACCAGCAGAGGTCCTGAGGGGGTGTTGAGCGCAGATACGCAGTATTTT,CATSRGPEGVLSADTQYF
.,TRBJ2-2,.,TRBV13,TGTGCCAGCAGCTCCACAGACACCGGGGAGCTGTTTTTT,CASSSTDTGELFF
TRBD2,TRBJ2-1,.,TRBV5-1,TGCGCCAGCAGCTCCGGGACTAGTGGGGGAAATGAGCAGTTCTTC,CASSSGTSGGNEQFF
TRBD2,TRBJ2-3,.,TRBV19,TGTGCCAGTAGTATGGGGGAGGGTACGACAGATACGCAGTATTTT,CASSMGEGTTDTQYF
.,TRBJ2-7,.,TRBV11-2,TGTGCCAGCAGCCCCCCAAGCGGTATCAACGAGCAGTACTTC,CASSPPSGINEQYF
.,TRBJ2-5,.,TRBV7-9,TGTGCCAGCAGCCCACATGACCAGGGGTTGGAGACCCAGTACTTC,CASSPHDQGLETQYF
.,TRBJ1-2,.,TRBV2,TGTGCCAGCGGTACCGGGACCTATGGCTACACCTTC,CASGTGTYGYTF
TRBD2,TRBJ2-7,.,TRBV27,TGTGCCAGCAGTTATGCGGGAGGGCCATACGAGCAGTACTTC,CASSYAGGPYEQYF
TRBD2,TRBJ2-1,.,TRBV29-1,TGCAGCGTTGTCGGAGCGGGAGGGGGTGAGCAGTTCTTC,CSVVGAGGGEQFF
.,TRBJ2-5,.,TRBV28,TGTGCCAGCAGTTTCCTCTTGGAGCCACTGTACCAAGAGACCCAGTACTTC,CASSFLLEPLYQETQYF
TRBD1,TRBJ2-7,.,TRBV9,TGTGCCAGCAGCGCCCGGACAGGGGGCTTTTCGGACGAGCAGTACTTC,CASSARTGGFSDEQYF
TRBD1,TRBJ2-7,.,TRBV13,TGTGCCAGCAGCCCTCCCCGGACAGGGATGACCTACGAGCAGTACTTC,CASSPPRTGMTYEQYF
.,TRBJ2-7,.,TRBV5-5,TGTGCCAGCAGCTTGGGCAGGGAACCTGAGTACGAGCAGTACTTC,CASSLGREPEYEQYF